The 7 T cell receptor beta chains below come from one sample, sequenced in a study of circulating tumor DNA in untreated peripheral T-cell lymphoma. Method: immunoSEQ multiplex PCR; TCRdb's copy keeps in-frame clones and lacks some. The sample table includes more than 55 clones. Sequences were obtained from cell-free DNA from blood serum. These receptors were taken from a human donor with peripheral T-cell lymphoma.

This chain connects TRBV28 to TRBJ1-5; D unresolved. This CDR3 region has 15 residues. V dropped 6 bases and J dropped 7 bases, with 19 bases sitting between them. Germline CDR1 is MDHEN and CDR2 is SYDVKM. This CDR3 is CASRRTGSVIQPQHF. DNA of the CDR3: TGTGCCAGCAGACGAACCGGATCAGTAATCCAGCCCCAGCATTTT.

The chain carries TRBV10-2 and TRBJ1-1; D is possibly TRBD1 (5 bases). The length of the CDR3 is 13 residues. V was clipped by 2 bases and J by 8 bases, with 12 bases between them. Germline lookup yields CDR1 WSHSY and CDR2 SAAADI. The CDR3 sequence: CASSEVGGPEAFF. The CDR3 DNA reads TGCGCCAGCAGTGAGGTGGGGGGTCCGGAAGCTTTCTTT.

The V gene is TRBV7-2, the J gene TRBJ2-6; no clear D gene. The V gene's germline CDR1 is SGHTA and CDR2 FQGNSA. The CDR3 runs 18 residues. Trimming stripped 5 bases from V and 5 bases from J, with 22 bases between. CDR3 sequence reads: CASSKAVRDQSRANVLTF. The CDR3 nucleotides read TGTGCCAGCAGCAAGGCCGTCAGAGACCAAAGTCGGGCCAACGTCCTGACTTTC.

The V call is TRBV7-2, the J call TRBJ2-6; either TRBD1 or TRBD2 may fit D (6 bases each). The CDR3 spans 17 residues. Between the trimmed V and J ends, which lost 7 bases and 0 bases, there was a span of 16 bases. Per germline, CDR1 SGHTA and CDR2 FQGNSA. The CDR3 reads CASTPGAGLSGANVLTF. The CDR3 region has the DNA TGTGCCAGCACCCCGGGGGCAGGCCTCTCTGGGGCCAACGTCCTGACTTTC.

V usage is TRBV18 and J usage is TRBJ2-6, with no clear D. Trimming stripped 5 bases from V and 5 bases from J, with 19 bases between. The CDR3 runs to 17 residues. CDR1 is KGHSH, CDR2 LQKENI, per germline. The CDR3: CASSARKDQSRANVLTF. CDR3 coding DNA: TGTGCCAGCTCAGCGAGGAAGGACCAAAGTCGGGCCAACGTCCTGACTTTC.

V gene TRBV5-1 combines with J gene TRBJ1-1; weak D call: TRBD1 (5 bases). V shed 3 bases and J shed 0 bases, with 15 bases lying between them. There are 16 residues in the CDR3. Germline V gene sequence: CDR1 SGHRS, CDR2 YFSETQ. The CDR3 region is CASSSAAGPMNTEAFF. Here the CDR3 DNA reads TGCGCCAGCAGCTCGGCGGCGGGGCCGATGAACACTGAAGCTTTCTTT.

This clone was seen a single time. This sequence joins TRBV5-4 and TRBJ2-7; tentative D call: TRBD2 (7 bases). This CDR3 has 14 amino acids. The V end lost 6 bases, the J end lost 7 bases, and 20 bases lay between the germline ends. Germline values: CDR1 SGHNT, CDR2 YYREEE (reference sequence). Here the CDR3 DNA reads TGTGCCAGCACCATCTCGAGGGGGGGCGGGGAGCAGTACTTC. Translation gives CASTISRGGGEQYF. The variable domain in full, completed from reference TRBV5-4 and TRBJ2-7, reads ETGVTQSPTHLIKTRGQQVTLRCSSQSGHNTVSWYQQALGQGPQFIFQYYREEENGRGNFPPRFSGLQFPNYSSELNVNALELDDSALYLCASTISRGGGEQYFGPGTRLTVT.